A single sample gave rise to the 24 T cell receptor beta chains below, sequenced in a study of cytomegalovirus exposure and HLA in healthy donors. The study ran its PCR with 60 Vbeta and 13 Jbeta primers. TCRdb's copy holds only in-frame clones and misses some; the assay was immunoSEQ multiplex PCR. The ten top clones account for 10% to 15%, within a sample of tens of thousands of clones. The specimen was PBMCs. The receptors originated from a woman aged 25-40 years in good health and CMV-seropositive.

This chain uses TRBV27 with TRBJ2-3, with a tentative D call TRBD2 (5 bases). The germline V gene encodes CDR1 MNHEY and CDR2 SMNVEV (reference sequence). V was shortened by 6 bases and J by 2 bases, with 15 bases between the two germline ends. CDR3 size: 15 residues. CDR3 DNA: TGTGCCAGCAGAGCCGACGGGGTTTACACAGATACGCAGTATTTT. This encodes CASRADGVYTDTQYF.

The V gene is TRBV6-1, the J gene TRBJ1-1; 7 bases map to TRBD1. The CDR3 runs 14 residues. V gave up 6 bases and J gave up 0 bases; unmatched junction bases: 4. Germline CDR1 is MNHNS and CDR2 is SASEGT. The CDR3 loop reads CASSGTEMNTEAFF. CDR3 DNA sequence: TGTGCCAGCAGCGGGACAGAGATGAACACTGAAGCTTTCTTT.

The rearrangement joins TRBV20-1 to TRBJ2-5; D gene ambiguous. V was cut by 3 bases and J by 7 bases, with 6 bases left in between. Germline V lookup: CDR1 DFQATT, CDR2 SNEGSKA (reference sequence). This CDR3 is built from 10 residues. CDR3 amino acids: CSARAATQYF. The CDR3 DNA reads TGCAGTGCTAGGGCGGCGACCCAGTACTTC.

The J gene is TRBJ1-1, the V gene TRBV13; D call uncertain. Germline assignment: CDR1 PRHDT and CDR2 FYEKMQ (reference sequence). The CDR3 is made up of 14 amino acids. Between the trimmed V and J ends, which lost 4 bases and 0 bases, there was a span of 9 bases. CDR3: CASSSVEVNTEAFF. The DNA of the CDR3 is TGTGCCAGCAGCTCGGTGGAGGTGAACACTGAAGCTTTCTTT.

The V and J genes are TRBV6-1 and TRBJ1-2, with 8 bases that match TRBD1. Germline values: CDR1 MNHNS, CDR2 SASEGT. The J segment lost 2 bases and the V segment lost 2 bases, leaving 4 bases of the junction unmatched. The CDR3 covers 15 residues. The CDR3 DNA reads TGTGCCAGCAGTGAACCGGGACAGGTCAACTATGGCTACACCTTC. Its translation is CASSEPGQVNYGYTF.

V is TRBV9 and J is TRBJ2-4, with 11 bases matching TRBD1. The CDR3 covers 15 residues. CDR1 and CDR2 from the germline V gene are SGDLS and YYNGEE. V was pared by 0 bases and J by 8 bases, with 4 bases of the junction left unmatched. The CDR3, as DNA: TGTGCCAGCAGCGTAGGCGGGACAGGGGGGGACATTCAGTACTTC. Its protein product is CASSVGGTGGDIQYF.

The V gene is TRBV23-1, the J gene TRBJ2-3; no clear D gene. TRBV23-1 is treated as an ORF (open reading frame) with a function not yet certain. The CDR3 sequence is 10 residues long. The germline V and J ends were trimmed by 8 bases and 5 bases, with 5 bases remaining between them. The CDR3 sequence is CASQEDTQYF. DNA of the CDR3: TGCGCCAGCCAGGAAGATACGCAGTATTTT.

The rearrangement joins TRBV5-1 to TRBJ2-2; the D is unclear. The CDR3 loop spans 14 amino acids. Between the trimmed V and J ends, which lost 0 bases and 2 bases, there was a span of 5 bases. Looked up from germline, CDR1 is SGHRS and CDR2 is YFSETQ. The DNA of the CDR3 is TGCGCCAGCAGCTTGGGACTCAACACCGGGGAGCTGTTTTTT. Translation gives CASSLGLNTGELFF.

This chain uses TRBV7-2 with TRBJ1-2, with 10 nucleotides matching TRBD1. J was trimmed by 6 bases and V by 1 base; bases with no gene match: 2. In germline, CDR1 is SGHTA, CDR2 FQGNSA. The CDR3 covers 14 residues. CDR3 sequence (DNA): TGTGCCAGCAGCTTAGTCGGGACAGGGGATGGCTACACCTTC. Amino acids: CASSLVGTGDGYTF.

The CDR3 nucleotides are TGCAGCGTTGTCCCCCGGTACACCGGGGAGCTGTTTTTT. It encodes CSVVPRYTGELFF. V usage is TRBV29-1 and J usage is TRBJ2-2; no firm D call. This CDR3 has 13 amino acids. Germline V CDR1 and CDR2: SQVTM, ANQGSEA. V lost 4 bases and J lost 3, with 9 bases in between.

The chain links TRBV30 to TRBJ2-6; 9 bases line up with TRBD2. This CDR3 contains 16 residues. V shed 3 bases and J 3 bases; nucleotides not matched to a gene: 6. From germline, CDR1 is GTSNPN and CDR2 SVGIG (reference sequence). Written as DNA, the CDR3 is TGTGCCTGGAGCGGTAGCGGGGGACTTGGGGCCAACGTCCTGACTTTC. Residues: CAWSGSGGLGANVLTF. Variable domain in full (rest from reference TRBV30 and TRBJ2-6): SQTIHQWPATLVQPVGSPLSLECTVEGTSNPNLYWYRQAAGRGLQLLFYSVGIGQISSEVPQNLSASRPQDRQFILSSKKLLLSDSGFYLCAWSGSGGLGANVLTFGAGSRLTVL.

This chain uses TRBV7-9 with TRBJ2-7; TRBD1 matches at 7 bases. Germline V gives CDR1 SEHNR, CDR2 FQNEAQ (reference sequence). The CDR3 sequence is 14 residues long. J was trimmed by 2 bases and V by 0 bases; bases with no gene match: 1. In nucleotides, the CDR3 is TGTGCCAGCAGCTTAGCGGGACAGACCTACGAGCAGTACTTC. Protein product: CASSLAGQTYEQYF.

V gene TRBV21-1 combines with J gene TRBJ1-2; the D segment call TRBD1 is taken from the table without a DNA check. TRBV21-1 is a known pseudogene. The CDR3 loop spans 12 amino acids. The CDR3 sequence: CASRGTDYGYTF. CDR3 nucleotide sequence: TGTGCCAGCAGGGGGACAGACTATGGCTACACCTTC.

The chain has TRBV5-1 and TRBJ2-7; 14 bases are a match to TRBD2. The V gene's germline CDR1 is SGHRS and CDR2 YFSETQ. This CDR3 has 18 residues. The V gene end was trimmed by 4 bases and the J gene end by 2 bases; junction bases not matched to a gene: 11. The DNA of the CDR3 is TGCGCCAGCAGCGTCGGTGGGACTAGCGGGGGCCTCGCCTACGAGCAGTACTTC. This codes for CASSVGGTSGGLAYEQYF.

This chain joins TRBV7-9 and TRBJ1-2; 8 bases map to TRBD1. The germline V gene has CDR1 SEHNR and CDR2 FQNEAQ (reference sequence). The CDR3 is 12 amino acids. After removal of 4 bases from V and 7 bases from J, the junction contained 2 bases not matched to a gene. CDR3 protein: CASSSGGPGYTF. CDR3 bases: TGTGCCAGCAGCTCAGGGGGCCCTGGCTACACCTTC.

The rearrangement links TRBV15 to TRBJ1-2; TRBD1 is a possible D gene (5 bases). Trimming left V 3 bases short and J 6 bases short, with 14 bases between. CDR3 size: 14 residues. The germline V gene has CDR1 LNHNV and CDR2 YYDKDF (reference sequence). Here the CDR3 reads CATSSKRGKDGYTF. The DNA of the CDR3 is TGTGCCACCAGCAGTAAACGGGGGAAGGATGGCTACACCTTC.

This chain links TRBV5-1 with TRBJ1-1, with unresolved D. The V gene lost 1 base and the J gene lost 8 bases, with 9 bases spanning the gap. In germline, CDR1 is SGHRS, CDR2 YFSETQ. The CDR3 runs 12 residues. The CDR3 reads CASSLRVIEAFF. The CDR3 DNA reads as TGCGCCAGCAGCTTGCGAGTGATCGAAGCTTTCTTT.

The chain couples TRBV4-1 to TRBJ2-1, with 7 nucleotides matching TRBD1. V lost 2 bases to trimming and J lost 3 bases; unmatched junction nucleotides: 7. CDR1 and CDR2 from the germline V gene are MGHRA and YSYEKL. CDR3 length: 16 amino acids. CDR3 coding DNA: TGCGCCAGCAGCCAACCCCGGACAGGACGCTACAATGAGCAGTTCTTC. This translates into CASSQPRTGRYNEQFF.

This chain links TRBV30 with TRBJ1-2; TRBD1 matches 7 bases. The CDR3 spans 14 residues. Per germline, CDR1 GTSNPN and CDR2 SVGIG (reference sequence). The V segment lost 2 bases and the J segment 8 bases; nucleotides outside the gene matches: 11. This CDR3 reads CAWSTIDRVKGYTF. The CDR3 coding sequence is TGTGCCTGGAGTACCATCGACAGGGTTAAAGGCTACACCTTC.

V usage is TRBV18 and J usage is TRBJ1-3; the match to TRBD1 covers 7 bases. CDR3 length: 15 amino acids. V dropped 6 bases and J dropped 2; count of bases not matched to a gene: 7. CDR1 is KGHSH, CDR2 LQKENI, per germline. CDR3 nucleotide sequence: TGTGCCAGCTCCCGACAGGGTGGCACTGGAAACACCATATATTTT. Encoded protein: CASSRQGGTGNTIYF. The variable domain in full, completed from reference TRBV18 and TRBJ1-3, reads NAGVMQNPRHLVRRRGQEARLRCSPMKGHSHVYWYRQLPEEGLKFMVYLQKENIIDESGMPKERFSAEFPKEGPSILRIQQVVRGDSAAYFCASSRQGGTGNTIYFGEGSWLTVV.

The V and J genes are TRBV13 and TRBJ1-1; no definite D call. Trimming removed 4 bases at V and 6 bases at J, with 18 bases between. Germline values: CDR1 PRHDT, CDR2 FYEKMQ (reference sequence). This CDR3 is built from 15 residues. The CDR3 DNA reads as TGTGCCAGCAGCTCAAAACGGACGGGGAGGGCTGAAGCTTTCTTT. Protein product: CASSSKRTGRAEAFF.

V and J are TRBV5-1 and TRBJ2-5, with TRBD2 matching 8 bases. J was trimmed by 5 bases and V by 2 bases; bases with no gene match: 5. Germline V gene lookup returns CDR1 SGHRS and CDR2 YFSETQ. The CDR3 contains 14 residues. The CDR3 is CASSFRGGSETQYF. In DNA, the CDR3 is TGCGCCAGCAGCTTTCGGGGGGGCTCGGAGACCCAGTACTTC.

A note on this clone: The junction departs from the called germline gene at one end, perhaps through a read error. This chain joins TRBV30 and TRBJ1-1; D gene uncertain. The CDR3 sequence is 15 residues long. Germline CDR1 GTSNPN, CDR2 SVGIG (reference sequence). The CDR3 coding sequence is TGTGCCTGGAATAGCCGGGTACGGAGATTTACTGAAGATTTCTTT. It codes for CAWNSRVRRFTEDFF.

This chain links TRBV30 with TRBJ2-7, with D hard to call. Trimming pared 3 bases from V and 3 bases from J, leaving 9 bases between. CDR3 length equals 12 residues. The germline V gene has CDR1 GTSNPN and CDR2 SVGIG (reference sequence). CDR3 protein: CAWRSVYYEQYF. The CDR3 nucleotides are TGTGCCTGGAGGTCGGTGTACTACGAGCAGTACTTC.